Listed here are 15 T cell receptor beta chains from one sample, sequenced in a study of OX40 agonist ivuxolimab in advanced cancers. Some clones are missing from TCRdb's copy, which holds only in-frame ones; the method was immunoSEQ multiplex PCR. The sample includes about 48,000 clones, about 87% seen only once; the top ten take approximately 2%. Specimen: CD4+ or CD8+ T cells sorted from blood, collected in a trial of the OX40 agonist ivuxolimab. These receptors were collected from an adult with an advanced solid tumor such as melanoma, head and neck, liver or kidney cancer.

The chain links TRBV5-1 to TRBJ2-5; TRBD1 aligns across 8 bases. Looked up from germline, CDR1 is SGHRS and CDR2 is YFSETQ. The CDR3 is 13 amino acids. J lost 4 bases, V lost 4 bases, and 3 bases had no gene match. The CDR3 nucleotides read TGCGCCAGCAGCCCGGACAGGGTAGAGACCCAGTACTTC. Translation: CASSPDRVETQYF.

The CDR3 sequence is CAWSVDPGGVQYF. CDR3 DNA: TGTGCCTGGAGTGTCGACCCTGGGGGGGTGCAGTACTTC. The chain uses TRBV30 and TRBJ2-7; 7 bases are a match to TRBD2. CDR3 length equals 13 residues. In germline, CDR1 is GTSNPN, CDR2 SVGIG (reference sequence). The V and J ends lost 0 bases and 9 bases, in that order; junction bases with no gene match: 8.

V usage is TRBV4-3 and J usage is TRBJ2-2, with 15 bases identical to TRBD2. CDR1 is LGHNA and CDR2 is YSLEER in the germline V gene. This CDR3 has 19 amino acids. Trimming cost V 4 bases and J 8 bases; bases outside gene matches: 14. The CDR3 DNA sequence: TGCGCCAGCAGCCGAGAGCGGGCGGGACTAGCGGGAGGCGGGGGGGAGCTGTTTTTT. Translated, it gives CASSRERAGLAGGGGELFF.

The chain combines TRBV11-2 with TRBJ2-5, with D hard to call. V was shortened by 1 base and J by 2 bases, with 5 bases between the two germline ends. CDR1 SGHAT and CDR2 FQNNGV come from the germline V gene. CDR3 length: 13 residues. The CDR3 protein is CASSLVQQETQYF. CDR3 nucleotide sequence: TGTGCCAGCAGCTTAGTTCAGCAAGAGACCCAGTACTTC. Full variable domain (outside the CDR3, taken from reference TRBV11-2 and TRBJ2-5): EAGVAQSPRYKIIEKRQSVAFWCNPISGHATLYWYQQILGQGPKLLIQFQNNGVVDDSQLPKDRFSAERLKGVDSTLKIQPAKLEDSAVYLCASSLVQQETQYFGPGTRLLVL.

The chain links TRBV7-9 to TRBJ2-7; weak D call: TRBD1 (6 bases). CDR3 length: 14 residues. Deletions cut 2 bases from V and 0 bases from J, with 8 bases between. CDR1 and CDR2 (germline): SEHNR, FQNEAQ (reference sequence). The CDR3 DNA follows: TGTGCCAGCAGCTTAAGGGGGATCTCCTACGAGCAGTACTTC. Its translation: CASSLRGISYEQYF.

CDR3 coding DNA: TGTGCCATCAGTGAGGGGCAGAACAATGAAAAACTGTTTTTT. Translated, it gives CAISEGQNNEKLFF. The chain carries TRBV10-3 and TRBJ1-4; D gene unclear. This CDR3 comprises 14 residues. The V and J ends lost 2 bases and 5 bases respectively, with 9 bases between them. Germline assignment: CDR1 ENHRY and CDR2 SYGVKD.

The J gene is TRBJ2-7, the V gene TRBV6-1; D is undetermined. V was trimmed by 5 bases and J by 7 bases, leaving 12 bases between them. In germline, CDR1 is MNHNS, CDR2 SASEGT. This CDR3 spans 12 amino acids. CDR3 in DNA: TGTGCCAGCAGTTATTTCTTCGGGGAGCAGTACTTC. The encoded protein is CASSYFFGEQYF.

The chain carries TRBV10-2 and TRBJ1-3; D is unclear. CDR3 length equals 13 residues. The germline V gene encodes CDR1 WSHSY and CDR2 SAAADI. V was pared by 6 bases and J by 4 bases, with 10 bases between. The CDR3 sequence: CASSGAPGNTIYF. CDR3 coding DNA: TGCGCCAGCAGCGGAGCTCCAGGAAACACCATATATTTT.

The chain joins TRBV4-1 to TRBJ2-1; D might be TRBD2 (6 bases). The CDR3 totals 15 residues. CDR1 is MGHRA, CDR2 YSYEKL, per germline. Trimming took 1 base from V and 1 from J, leaving 8 bases between them. CDR3 bases: TGCGCCAGCAGCCAAGGGACTACTTCCTACAATGAGCAGTTCTTC. Translated, it gives CASSQGTTSYNEQFF.

V is TRBV11-2 and J is TRBJ2-7; TRBD1 aligns across 9 bases. Trimming cost V 0 bases and J 2 bases; bases outside gene matches: 2. CDR3 length: 15 amino acids. Germline values: CDR1 SGHAT, CDR2 FQNNGV. CDR3 nucleotide sequence: TGTGCCAGCAGCTTAGACGGGACAGGGACCTACGAGCAGTACTTC. Translated, it gives CASSLDGTGTYEQYF.

This chain uses TRBV10-1 with TRBJ2-7; D is possibly TRBD2 (6 bases). Germline loops: CDR1 WNHNN, CDR2 SYGVQD (reference sequence). Trimming shortened V by 7 bases and J by 6 bases, and 16 bases separated the two germline ends. The CDR3 length is 13 residues. The DNA for the CDR3 is TGCGCCAGCACCCCGCGGGAAGGATGCGAGCAGTACTTC. Protein product: CASTPREGCEQYF.

The V and J genes are TRBV5-4 and TRBJ2-1; 8 nucleotides align to TRBD1. CDR3 size: 16 residues. Germline V gives CDR1 SGHNT, CDR2 YYREEE (reference sequence). V lost 4 bases and J lost 4; bases outside the gene matches: 10. This chain's CDR3 is CASSRQGPASYNEQFF. The DNA for the CDR3 is TGTGCCAGCAGCAGACAGGGGCCGGCTAGTTACAATGAGCAGTTCTTC.

The chain couples TRBV9 to TRBJ1-6; 10 bases are a match to TRBD1. This CDR3 has 15 residues. J gave up 7 bases and V 3 bases, and 4 bases lay outside the gene matches. CDR1 and CDR2 from the germline V gene are SGDLS and YYNGEE. CDR3 sequence reads: CASSEAGQGNSPLHF. The CDR3 nucleotides read TGTGCCAGCAGCGAAGCGGGACAGGGGAATTCACCCCTCCACTTT.

The rearrangement links TRBV7-9 to TRBJ2-7, with TRBD1 matching 7 bases. The CDR3 is 12 amino acids. Germline-derived CDR1 and CDR2 are SEHNR and FQNEAQ (reference sequence). J lost 6 bases, V lost 5 bases, and 4 bases had no gene match. In DNA form, the CDR3 reads TGTGCCAGCAGCGCGACAGGGTTCGAGCAGTACTTC. Translating gives CASSATGFEQYF.

This chain joins TRBV5-1 and TRBJ2-7; 7 bases agree with TRBD1. Unmatched junction bases numbered 9, after V lost 3 bases and J lost 0 bases. Germline V lookup: CDR1 SGHRS, CDR2 YFSETQ. This CDR3 has 16 residues. The CDR3 sequence: CASSSPMTGFSYEQYF. The CDR3 DNA follows: TGCGCCAGCAGCTCCCCCATGACAGGGTTCTCCTACGAGCAGTACTTC.